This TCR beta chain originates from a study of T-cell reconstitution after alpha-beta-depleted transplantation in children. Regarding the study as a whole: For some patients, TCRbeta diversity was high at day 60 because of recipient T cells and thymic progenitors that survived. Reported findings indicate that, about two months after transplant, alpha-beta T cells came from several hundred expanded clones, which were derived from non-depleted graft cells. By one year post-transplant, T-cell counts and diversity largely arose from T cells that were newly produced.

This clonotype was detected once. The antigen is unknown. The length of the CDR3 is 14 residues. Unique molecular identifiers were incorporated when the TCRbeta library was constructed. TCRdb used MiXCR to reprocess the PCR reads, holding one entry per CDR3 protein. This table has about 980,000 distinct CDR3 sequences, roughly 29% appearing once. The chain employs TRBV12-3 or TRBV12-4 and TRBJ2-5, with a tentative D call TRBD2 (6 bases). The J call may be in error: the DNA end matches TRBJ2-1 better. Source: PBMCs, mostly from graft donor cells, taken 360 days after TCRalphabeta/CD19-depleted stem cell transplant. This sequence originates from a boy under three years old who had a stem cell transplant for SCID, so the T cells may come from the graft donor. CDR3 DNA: TGTGCCAGCAGTCCGGTGGCCGGCCGGGAGACCCAGTTCTTC. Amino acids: CASSPVAGRETQFF.